The entry below describes one TCR beta chain. Its antigen is unknown. Genomic DNA from each subset was divided evenly over several immunoSEQ plates. Generated by immunoSEQ multiplex PCR, the TCRdb table keeps only in-frame clones and is missing some. The sample lists around 980,000 clones; more than 75% were seen once. These data originate in a study of shared clonotypes between healthy human individuals. The study's findings and limits: Clonotype sharing across several donors was observed for around 4.5% of naive CD4 clonotypes. Clonotypes not shared had lower generation probabilities than those common to all four donors. Only blood was sampled; tissue repertoires likely differ.

This receptor was identified in a man aged 18 to 29 in good health. Some clones in this sample may be carry-over from other donors' samples. Sequenced material: memory CD4+ T cells from PBMCs. Subset of the sample: CD45RA-negative fraction.

CDR3 coding DNA: TGTGCCAGTAGTGCCGCCAGACAAGGGGTCCTTCCCTATGGCTACACCTTC. Translating gives CASSAARQGVLPYGYTF. The chain is built from TRBV19 and TRBJ1-2, with D maybe TRBD1 (5 bases). CDR3 length equals 17 residues. Germline assignment: CDR1 LNHDA and CDR2 SQIVND (reference sequence). V was trimmed by 5 bases and J by 4 bases, leaving 23 bases between them.